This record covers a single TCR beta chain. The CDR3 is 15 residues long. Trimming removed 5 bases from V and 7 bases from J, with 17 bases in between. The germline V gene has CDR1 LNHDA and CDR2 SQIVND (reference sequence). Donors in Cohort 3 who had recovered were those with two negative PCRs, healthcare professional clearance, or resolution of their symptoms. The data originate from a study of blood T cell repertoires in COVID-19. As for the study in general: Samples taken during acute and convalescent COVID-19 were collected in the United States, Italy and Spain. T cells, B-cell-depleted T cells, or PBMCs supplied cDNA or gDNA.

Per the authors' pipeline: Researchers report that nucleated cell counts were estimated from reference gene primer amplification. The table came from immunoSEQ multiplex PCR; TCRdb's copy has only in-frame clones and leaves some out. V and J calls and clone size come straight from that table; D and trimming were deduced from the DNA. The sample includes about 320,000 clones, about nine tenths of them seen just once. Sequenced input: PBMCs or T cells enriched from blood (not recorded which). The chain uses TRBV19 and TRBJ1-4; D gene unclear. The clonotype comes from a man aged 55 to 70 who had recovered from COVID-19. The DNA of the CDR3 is TGTGCCAGTAGTCCCATAGCCATGGCCCTTGAAAAACTGTTTTTT. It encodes CASSPIAMALEKLFF. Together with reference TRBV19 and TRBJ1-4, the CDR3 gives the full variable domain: DGGITQSPKYLFRKEGQNVTLSCEQNLNHDAMYWYRQDPGQGLRLIYYSQIVNDFQKGDIAEGYSVSREKKESFPLTVTSAQKNPTAFYLCASSPIAMALEKLFFGSGTQLSVL.